This entry concerns a single T cell receptor beta chain. The V gene's germline CDR1 is SGHAT and CDR2 FQNNGV. Deletions cut 1 base from V and 5 bases from J, with 15 bases between. This CDR3 spans 17 amino acids. These data belong to a study of blood T cell repertoires in COVID-19. Study background: COVID-19 samples, acute and convalescent, were from the United States, Italy and Spain. Nucleic acid was either cDNA or gDNA, and it came from T cells, B-cell-depleted T cells, or PBMCs.

Repertoires were generated with immunoSEQ multiplex PCR, while TCRdb's copy carries only in-frame clones and drops some. This table has just over 150,000 clones, approximately 90% appearing once. This chain connects TRBV11-2 to TRBJ1-6; D unclear. Sequencing was performed on peripheral blood. The source of this sequence is a woman aged 40 to 50 with acute or convalescent COVID-19. As DNA, the CDR3 is TGTGCCAGCAGCTTAGGGGTCGGAACGGGAGATAATTCACCCCTCCACTTT. Protein: CASSLGVGTGDNSPLHF.